This TCR beta chain originates from a study of monozygotic twins with inflammatory bowel disease. Findings of the study overall: IBD patients share fewer clonotypes with other people than healthy twins do, especially with disease activity.

As for this clonotype: What it binds is not known.

TCRdb re-called the 5' RACE reads and gives one entry per CDR3 protein, without DNA. This table holds about 150,000 distinct CDR3 sequences. Investigators extracted total RNA from whole blood and did not sort T cells. This CDR3 is built from 13 residues. Germline V CDR1 and CDR2: DFQATT, SNEGSKA (reference sequence). The chain combines TRBV20-1 with TRBJ2-5; TCRdb designates TRBD1, a call that cannot be tested without DNA. The sequenced material came from blood. This receptor was taken from a human donor with ulcerative colitis or Crohn's disease, or a healthy co-twin of an affected twin (not recorded which). This CDR3 reads CSATVGGRETQYF.